This T cell receptor beta chain stems from a study of post-analysis software for immune sequencing data. Overall study results and limits: Significantly lower normalized Chao1 diversity was found in patients with multiple sclerosis relative to controls. Among roughly 5 TRBV segments more frequent in patients than controls were TRBV5-6, TRBV5-1 and TRBV20-1.

The CDR3 consists of 13 residues. Germline values: CDR1 SGHVS, CDR2 FQNEAQ. With 4 bases clipped from V and 5 bases from J, the junction kept 1 base outside the gene matches. Turning to this clonotype: Its antigen is not identified.

Carried by the TCR beta cDNA libraries were unique molecular identifiers. TCRdb used MiXCR to reprocess the PCR reads, holding one entry per CDR3 protein. Among 350,000 to 500,000 distinct CDR3 sequences listed, about 40% were seen once. This receptor was identified in a girl aged 2 to 9 with multiple sclerosis. The sequencing input was blood. The chain links TRBV7-8 to TRBJ1-5, with 8 bases fitting TRBD1. The CDR3 region has the DNA TGTGCCAGCAGCTCACAGGGGGATCAGCCCCAGCATTTT. As protein: CASSSQGDQPQHF.